This passage covers 24 T cell receptor beta chains from one sample sequenced in a study of T cells in Graves' hyperthyroidism and ophthalmopathy. The TCR beta CDR3 regions underwent amplification using RNA transcripts as the source. Initially, a first-round RT-PCR of the TCR CDR3 employed the HTBI primer set. Using its own MiXCR run on the multiplex PCR reads, TCRdb lists one record per CDR3 protein. The data hold 500,000 to 800,000 distinct CDR3 sequences, with more than 14% observed a single time. The sample consisted of blood. Every receptor here comes from a woman between 45 and 60 years old with Graves' ophthalmopathy.

Turning to this clonotype: A junction end diverges from the germline sequence, so it may reflect a read error. The chain combines TRBV6-5 with TRBJ1-3; possibly TRBD1 for D (5 bases). The germline V gene has CDR1 MNHEY and CDR2 SVGAGI. This CDR3 has 17 residues. DNA for the CDR3: TGTGCCAGCAGTTACAAAGGCAGGGCTGGATCTGGAAACACCGTATATTTT. Its translation: CASSYKGRAGSGNTVYF.

This clonotype was picked up many times. The chain recombines TRBV11-2 with TRBJ1-1; D call uncertain. The CDR3 runs 14 residues. Trimming removed 2 bases from V and 0 bases from J, with 7 bases in between. Germline V gene sequence: CDR1 SGHAT, CDR2 FQNNGV. CDR3 nucleotides: TGTGCCAGCAGCTTATTGCGGATGAACACTGAAGCTTTCTTT. This codes for CASSLLRMNTEAFF.

This clonotype was counted ten times or more. This chain uses TRBV5-1 with TRBJ2-7, with D possibly matching TRBD2 (5 bases). Trimming cost V 0 bases and J 0 bases, with 10 bases left between them. CDR1 is SGHRS and CDR2 is YFSETQ in the germline V gene. This CDR3 is built from 15 residues. CDR3 loop: CASSLAGSSSYEQYF. In DNA, the CDR3 is TGCGCCAGCAGCTTGGCGGGGTCAAGCTCCTACGAGCAGTACTTC.

This clonotype showed up many times. This sequence joins TRBV6-1 and TRBJ1-1; 8 bases are shared with TRBD1. Unmatched junction bases numbered 11, after V lost 7 bases and J lost 4 bases. This CDR3 has 15 amino acids. Germline V gene sequence: CDR1 MNHNS, CDR2 SASEGT. CDR3 residues: CASTLRRTGSTEAFF. The CDR3 nucleotides are TGTGCCAGCACCCTACGAAGGACAGGGTCCACTGAAGCTTTCTTT.

A few counts support this clonotype. The chain uses TRBV7-9 and TRBJ1-5, with TRBD1 as a possible D gene (6 bases). Germline V gene lookup returns CDR1 SEHNR and CDR2 FQNEAQ (reference sequence). The CDR3 consists of 15 residues. V lost 4 bases, J lost 2 bases, and 12 bases lay in between. CDR3 sequence (DNA): TGTGCCAGCAGCTCAGCGGCAGGGGGCAATCAGCCCCAGCATTTT. Translated, it gives CASSSAAGGNQPQHF. Variable domain in full (rest from reference TRBV7-9 and TRBJ1-5): DTGVSQNPRHKITKRGQNVTFRCDPISEHNRLYWYRQTLGQGPEFLTYFQNEAQLEKSRLLSDRFSAERPKGSFSTLEIQRTEQGDSAMYLCASSSAAGGNQPQHFGDGTRLSIL.

The rearrangement uses TRBV4-1 and TRBJ1-2; TRBD1 matches at 8 bases. The CDR3 is made up of 16 amino acids. CDR1 and CDR2 from the germline V gene are MGHRA and YSYEKL. Trimming cost V 0 bases and J 6 bases; bases outside gene matches: 9. The CDR3 sequence: CASSQEPQGAMHGYTF. CDR3 DNA sequence: TGCGCCAGCAGCCAAGAGCCGCAGGGGGCGATGCATGGCTACACCTTC.

The table lists this clonotype with many counts. This chain uses TRBV7-2 with TRBJ2-1; 8 bases map to TRBD1. CDR1 is SGHTA and CDR2 is FQGNSA in the germline V gene. After removal of 5 bases from V and 8 bases from J, the junction contained 5 bases not matched to a gene. The CDR3 totals 13 residues. This chain's CDR3 is CASSRQGSDEQFF. CDR3 nucleotides: TGTGCCAGCAGCCGACAGGGGTCCGATGAGCAGTTCTTC. Full variable domain (rest looked up from reference TRBV7-2 and TRBJ2-1): GAGVSQSPSNKVTEKGKDVELRCDPISGHTALYWYRQSLGQGLEFLIYFQGNSAPDKSGLPSDRFSAERTGGSVSTLTIQRTQQEDSAVYLCASSRQGSDEQFFGPGTRLTVL.

This clonotype has ten or more counts. The rearrangement joins TRBV28 to TRBJ2-3; D might be TRBD2 (6 bases). The germline CDR1 and CDR2 sequences are MDHEN and SYDVKM. Trimming left V 7 bases short and J 3 bases short, with 11 bases between. The CDR3 consists of 13 residues. The CDR3: CASNSGLTDTQYF. CDR3 in DNA: TGTGCCAGCAACTCGGGACTTACAGATACGCAGTATTTT.

The sample holds a few counts of this clonotype. This sequence joins TRBV7-3 and TRBJ2-2; 7 nucleotides align to TRBD2. V shed 3 bases, J shed 1 base, and the junction held 11 bases outside the gene matches. The V gene's germline CDR1 is SGHTA and CDR2 FQGTGA. The CDR3 contains 18 residues. The CDR3 spells CASSFGGRAGGNTGELFF. CDR3 DNA sequence: TGTGCCAGCAGCTTCGGCGGGAGAGCCGGGGGGAACACCGGGGAGCTGTTTTTT.

This clonotype was observed at least ten times. V is TRBV18 and J is TRBJ2-1; D is undetermined. Germline V gene sequence: CDR1 KGHSH, CDR2 LQKENI. The V end lost 2 bases, the J end lost 1 base, and 6 bases lay between the germline ends. This CDR3 contains 14 residues. CDR3 nucleotides: TGTGCCAGCTCACCAGGGAATTCCTACAATGAGCAGTTCTTC. Residues: CASSPGNSYNEQFF.

Regarding this clonotype: This may arise from a read error, as a much more abundant clone is one base away. The chain employs TRBV11-2 and TRBJ2-2, with D maybe TRBD2 (6 bases). CDR1 and CDR2 (germline): SGHAT, FQNNGV. This CDR3 comprises 14 residues. DNA of the CDR3: TGTGCCGGCAGGCCCGGGACTTCCACCGGGGAGCTGTTTTTT. This translates into CAGRPGTSTGELFF. The full variable domain, in which reference TRBV11-2 and TRBJ2-2 provide the parts outside the CDR3, is EAGVAQSPRYKIIEKRQSVAFWCNPISGHATLYWYQQILGQGPKLLIQFQNNGVVDDSQLPKDRFSAERLKGVDSTLKIQPAKLEDSAVYLCAGRPGTSTGELFFGEGSRLTVL.

The sample holds many counts of this clonotype. The chain has TRBV12-3 or TRBV12-4 and TRBJ1-5; 8 nucleotides agree with TRBD1. V gave up 1 base and J gave up 0 bases; unmatched junction bases: 8. The CDR3 runs to 18 residues. For the CDR3, the DNA is TGTGCCAGCAGTTTAGGGACAGGGCTCATATATAGCAATCAGCCCCAGCATTTT. Protein: CASSLGTGLIYSNQPQHF.

This clonotype came up a few times. This chain joins TRBV7-2 and TRBJ1-1, with unresolved D. V lost 4 bases and J 5 bases, leaving 17 bases between the germline ends. This CDR3 contains 15 residues. In germline, CDR1 is SGHTA, CDR2 FQGNSA. In DNA form, the CDR3 reads TGTGCCAGCAGCTCAGGACTAGAACGTGCGACTGAAGCTTTCTTT. Translated, it gives CASSSGLERATEAFF.

This clonotype was counted many times. The chain couples TRBV3-1 to TRBJ1-2, with D possibly matching TRBD1 (5 bases). The V gene lost 1 base and the J gene lost 0 bases, with 9 bases spanning the gap. In germline, CDR1 is LGHDT, CDR2 YNNKEL (reference sequence). This CDR3 has 15 amino acids. CDR3 nucleotide sequence: TGTGCCAGCAGCCAAGTTGACAGTTCTAACTATGGCTACACCTTC. This codes for CASSQVDSSNYGYTF.

This clonotype appeared many times. V and J are TRBV9 and TRBJ2-3; 10 bases are shared with TRBD2. Germline assignment: CDR1 SGDLS and CDR2 YYNGEE. The J segment lost 0 bases and the V segment lost 0 bases, leaving 7 bases of the junction unmatched. CDR3 size: 18 residues. CDR3 coding DNA: TGTGCCAGCAGCGTAGAAGCGGGAGGGCCGCCCAGCACAGATACGCAGTATTTT. Its protein is CASSVEAGGPPSTDTQYF. Full variable domain (remainder filled in from reference TRBV9 and TRBJ2-3): DSGVTQTPKHLITATGQRVTLRCSPRSGDLSVYWYQQSLDQGLQFLIQYYNGEERAKGNILERFSAQQFPDLHSELNLSSLELGDSALYFCASSVEAGGPPSTDTQYFGPGTRLTVL.

There are a few counts of this clonotype. This chain joins TRBV6-1 and TRBJ2-7; TRBD2 matches at 7 bases. V lost 5 bases to trimming and J lost 7 bases; unmatched junction nucleotides: 17. Germline lookup yields CDR1 MNHNS and CDR2 SASEGT. CDR3 length equals 16 residues. The CDR3 region has the DNA TGTGCCAGCAGTTACTCCCGGGAGGAACCCTTCGAGGAGCAGTACTTC. It encodes CASSYSREEPFEEQYF.

V usage is TRBV7-9 and J usage is TRBJ1-2; tentative D call: TRBD1 (5 bases). V was trimmed by 3 bases and J by 3 bases, leaving 11 bases between them. Germline CDR1 SEHNR, CDR2 FQNEAQ (reference sequence). This CDR3 is 14 amino acids long. The CDR3 DNA reads TGTGCCAGCAGCTTCCCCCAGGGCGACTATGGCTACACCTTC. It encodes CASSFPQGDYGYTF. Based on the CDR3 plus reference TRBV7-9 and TRBJ1-2, the full variable domain is DTGVSQNPRHKITKRGQNVTFRCDPISEHNRLYWYRQTLGQGPEFLTYFQNEAQLEKSRLLSDRFSAERPKGSFSTLEIQRTEQGDSAMYLCASSFPQGDYGYTFGSGTRLTVV.

In this sample, this clonotype turned up many times. The gene calls are TRBV28 and TRBJ1-5; tentative D call: TRBD1 (5 bases). V lost 3 bases, J lost 0 bases, and 12 bases lay in between. This CDR3 has 16 amino acids. Germline V lookup: CDR1 MDHEN, CDR2 SYDVKM. Here the CDR3 reads CASSLTAYRSNQPQHF. CDR3 nucleotides: TGTGCCAGCAGTTTGACAGCATATCGTAGCAATCAGCCCCAGCATTTT.

This clonotype was picked up many times. The chain carries TRBV11-3 and TRBJ2-7; D is perhaps TRBD1 or TRBD2 (6 bases each). Germline CDR1 SGHNT, CDR2 YENEEA. The CDR3 totals 19 residues. V lost 0 bases, J lost 0 bases, and 21 bases lay in between. The CDR3 bases are TGTGCCAGCAGCTTAGACGGACGGGGGCAGCTCCCAAGCTCCTACGAGCAGTACTTC. This sequence encodes CASSLDGRGQLPSSYEQYF.

The J gene is TRBJ1-2, the V gene TRBV28, with 7 bases matching TRBD1. J lost 4 bases, V lost 2 bases, and 10 bases had no gene match. The CDR3 sequence is 16 residues long. Germline CDR1 reads MDHEN; CDR2 reads SYDVKM. The CDR3 region is CASSLRHYRGGYGYTF. The CDR3 nucleotides are TGTGCCAGCAGTTTAAGGCACTACAGGGGTGGCTATGGCTACACCTTC.

This clonotype was observed at least ten times. V gene TRBV9 combines with J gene TRBJ2-1; D is unresolved. This CDR3 spans 12 amino acids. CDR1 SGDLS and CDR2 YYNGEE come from the germline V gene. Trimming removed 3 bases at V and 5 bases at J, with 6 bases between. CDR3 sequence reads: CASSGDHNEQFF. The CDR3, as DNA: TGTGCCAGCAGCGGCGACCACAATGAGCAGTTCTTC.

This clonotype was found many times. The J gene is TRBJ2-2, the V gene TRBV20-1; possibly TRBD1 or TRBD2 for D (5 bases each). The CDR3 is made up of 15 amino acids. The V gene's germline CDR1 is DFQATT and CDR2 SNEGSKA (reference sequence). V lost 2 bases to trimming and J lost 3 bases, with 13 bases between them. CDR3 sequence: CSARRDGIYTGELFF. The CDR3 DNA sequence: TGCAGTGCTAGAAGGGACGGGATCTACACCGGGGAGCTGTTTTTT.

The sample holds many counts of this clonotype. The CDR3 sequence: CATSDLNTHEQYF. In nucleotides, the CDR3 is TGTGCCACCAGTGATTTGAATACCCACGAGCAGTACTTC. The chain carries TRBV24-1 and TRBJ2-7; D ambiguous. The germline CDR1 and CDR2 sequences are KGHDR and SFDVKD. The CDR3 is 13 amino acids. V lost 0 bases, J lost 5 bases, and 7 bases lay in between.

This clonotype was recorded at least ten times. The V gene is TRBV28, the J gene TRBJ2-7, with 9 bases lining up with TRBD1. CDR1 and CDR2 from the germline V gene are MDHEN and SYDVKM. V trimming: 3 bases; J trimming: 0 bases; junction bases outside the gene matches: 18. The CDR3 totals 20 residues. CDR3 DNA: TGTGCCAGCAGTTTTCTCCTCCCTCCACCGGGACAGGGTAACTCCTACGAGCAGTACTTC. It is translated as CASSFLLPPPGQGNSYEQYF.